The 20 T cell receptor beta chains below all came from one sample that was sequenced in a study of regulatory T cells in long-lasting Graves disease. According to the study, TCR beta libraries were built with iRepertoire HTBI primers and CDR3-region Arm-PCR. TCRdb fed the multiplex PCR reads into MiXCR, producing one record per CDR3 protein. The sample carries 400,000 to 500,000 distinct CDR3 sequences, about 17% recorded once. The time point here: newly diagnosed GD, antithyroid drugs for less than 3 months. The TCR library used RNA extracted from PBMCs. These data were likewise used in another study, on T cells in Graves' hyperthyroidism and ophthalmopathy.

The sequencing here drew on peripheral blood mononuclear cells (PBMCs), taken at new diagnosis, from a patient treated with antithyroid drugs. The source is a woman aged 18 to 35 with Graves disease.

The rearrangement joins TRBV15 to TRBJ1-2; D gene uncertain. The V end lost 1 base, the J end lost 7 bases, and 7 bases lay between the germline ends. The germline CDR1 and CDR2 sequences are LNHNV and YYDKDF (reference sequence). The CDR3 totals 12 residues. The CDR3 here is CATSRGRAGYTF. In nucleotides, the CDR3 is TGTGCCACCAGCAGAGGTAGGGCTGGCTACACCTTC.

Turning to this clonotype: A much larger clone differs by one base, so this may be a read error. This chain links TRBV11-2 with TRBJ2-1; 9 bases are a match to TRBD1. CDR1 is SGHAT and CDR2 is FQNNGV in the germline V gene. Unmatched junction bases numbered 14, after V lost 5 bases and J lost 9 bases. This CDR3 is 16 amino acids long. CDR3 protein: CASSLPGTGTPSEQFF. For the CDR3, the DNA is TGTGCCAGCAGCCTCCCAGGGACAGGGACACCGAGTGAGCAGTTCTTC.

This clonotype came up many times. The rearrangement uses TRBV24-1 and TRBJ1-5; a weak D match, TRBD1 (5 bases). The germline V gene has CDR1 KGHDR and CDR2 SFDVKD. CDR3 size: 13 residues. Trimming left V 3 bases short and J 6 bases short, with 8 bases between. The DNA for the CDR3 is TGTGCCACCAGTGATCAGGGTTCTCAGCCCCAGCATTTT. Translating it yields CATSDQGSQPQHF.

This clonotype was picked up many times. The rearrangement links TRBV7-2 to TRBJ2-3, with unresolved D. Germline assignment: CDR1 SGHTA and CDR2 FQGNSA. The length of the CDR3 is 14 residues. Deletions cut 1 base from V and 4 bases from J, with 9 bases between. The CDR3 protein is CASSLDPLSDTQYF. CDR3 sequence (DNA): TGTGCCAGCAGCTTAGATCCGCTTTCAGATACGCAGTATTTT.

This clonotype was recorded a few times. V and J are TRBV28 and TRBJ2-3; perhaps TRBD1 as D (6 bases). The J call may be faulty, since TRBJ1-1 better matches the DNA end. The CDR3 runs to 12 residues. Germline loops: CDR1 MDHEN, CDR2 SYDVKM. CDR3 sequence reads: CASREQGTEAFF. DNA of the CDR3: TGTGCCAGCAGAGAGCAGGGGACTGAAGCTTTCTTT.

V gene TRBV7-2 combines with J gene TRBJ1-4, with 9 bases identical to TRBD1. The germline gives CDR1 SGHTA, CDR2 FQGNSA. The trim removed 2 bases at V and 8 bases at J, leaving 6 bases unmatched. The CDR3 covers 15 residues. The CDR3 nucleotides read TGTGCCAGCAGCTTATTCGGGACAGGGCGGGAAAAACTGTTTTTT. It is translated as CASSLFGTGREKLFF.

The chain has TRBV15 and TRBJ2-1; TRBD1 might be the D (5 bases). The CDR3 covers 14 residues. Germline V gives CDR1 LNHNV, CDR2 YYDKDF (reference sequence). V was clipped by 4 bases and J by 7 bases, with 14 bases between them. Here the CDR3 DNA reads TGTGCCACCAGCATTCAGGGAATTATAAATGAGCAGTTCTTC. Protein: CATSIQGIINEQFF.

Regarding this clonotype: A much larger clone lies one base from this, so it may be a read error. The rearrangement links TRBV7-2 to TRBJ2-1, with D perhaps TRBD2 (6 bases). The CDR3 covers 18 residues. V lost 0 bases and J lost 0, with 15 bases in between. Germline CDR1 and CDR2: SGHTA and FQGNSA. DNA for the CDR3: TGTGCCAGCAGCTTAGCGGGGAGGACTGCGTTCTCCTACAATGAGCAGTTCTTC. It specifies CASSLAGRTAFSYNEQFF.

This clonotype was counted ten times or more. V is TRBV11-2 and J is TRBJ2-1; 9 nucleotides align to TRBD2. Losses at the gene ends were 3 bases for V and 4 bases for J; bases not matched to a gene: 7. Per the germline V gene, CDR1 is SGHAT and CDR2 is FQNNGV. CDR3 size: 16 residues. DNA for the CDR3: TGTGCCAGCAGCTTCCGCGGGAGGGATCTATACAATGAGCAGTTCTTC. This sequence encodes CASSFRGRDLYNEQFF.

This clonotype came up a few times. The CDR3: CASSFRTGTSYGYTF. The CDR3, as DNA: TGTGCCAGCAGTTTCAGGACAGGGACCTCTTATGGCTACACCTTC. The V and J genes are TRBV27 and TRBJ1-2; 8 bases match TRBD1. J was trimmed by 5 bases and V by 3 bases; bases with no gene match: 8. Germline values: CDR1 MNHEY, CDR2 SMNVEV (reference sequence). The length of the CDR3 is 15 residues.

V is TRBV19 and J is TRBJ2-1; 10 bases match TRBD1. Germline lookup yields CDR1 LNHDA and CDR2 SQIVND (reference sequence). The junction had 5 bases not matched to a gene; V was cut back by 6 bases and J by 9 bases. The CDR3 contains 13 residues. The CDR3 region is CASRGQGFAEQFF. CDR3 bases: TGTGCCAGTAGGGGACAGGGGTTTGCTGAGCAGTTCTTC.

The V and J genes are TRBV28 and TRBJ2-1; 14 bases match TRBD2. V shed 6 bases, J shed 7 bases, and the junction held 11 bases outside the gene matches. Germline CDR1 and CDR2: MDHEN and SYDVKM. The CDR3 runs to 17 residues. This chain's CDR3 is CASSYGLAGGGPNEQFF. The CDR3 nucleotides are TGTGCCAGCAGCTATGGACTAGCGGGAGGAGGGCCGAATGAGCAGTTCTTC.

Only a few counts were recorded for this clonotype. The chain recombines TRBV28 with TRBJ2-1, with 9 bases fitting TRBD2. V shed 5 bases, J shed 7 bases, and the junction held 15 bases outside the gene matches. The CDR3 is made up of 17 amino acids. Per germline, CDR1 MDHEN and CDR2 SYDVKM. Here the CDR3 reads CASSPRIAGVLGNEQFF. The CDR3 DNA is TGTGCCAGCAGTCCCCGGATAGCGGGAGTCCTCGGGAATGAGCAGTTCTTC.

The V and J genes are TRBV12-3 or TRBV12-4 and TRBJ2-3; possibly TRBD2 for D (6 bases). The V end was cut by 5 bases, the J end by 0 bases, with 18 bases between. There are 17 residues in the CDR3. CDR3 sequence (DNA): TGTGCCAGCAGTCCCCCGGCGGGACGCTTTAGCACAGATACGCAGTATTTT. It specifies CASSPPAGRFSTDTQYF.

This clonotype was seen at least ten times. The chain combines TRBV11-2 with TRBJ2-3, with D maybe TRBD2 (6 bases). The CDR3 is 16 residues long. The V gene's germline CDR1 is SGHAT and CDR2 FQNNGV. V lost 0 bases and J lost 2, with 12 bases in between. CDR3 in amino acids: CASSLDQEGFTDTQYF. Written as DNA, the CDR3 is TGTGCCAGCAGCTTAGATCAGGAGGGTTTCACAGATACGCAGTATTTT. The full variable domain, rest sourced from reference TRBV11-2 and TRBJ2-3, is EAGVAQSPRYKIIEKRQSVAFWCNPISGHATLYWYQQILGQGPKLLIQFQNNGVVDDSQLPKDRFSAERLKGVDSTLKIQPAKLEDSAVYLCASSLDQEGFTDTQYFGPGTRLTVL.

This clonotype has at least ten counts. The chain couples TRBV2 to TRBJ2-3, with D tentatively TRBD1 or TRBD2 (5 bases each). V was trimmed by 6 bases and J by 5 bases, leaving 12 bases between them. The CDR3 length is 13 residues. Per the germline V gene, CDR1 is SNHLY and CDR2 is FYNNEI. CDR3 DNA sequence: TGTGCCAGCAGCGGGACGGACGGAGATACGCAGTATTTT. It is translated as CASSGTDGDTQYF.

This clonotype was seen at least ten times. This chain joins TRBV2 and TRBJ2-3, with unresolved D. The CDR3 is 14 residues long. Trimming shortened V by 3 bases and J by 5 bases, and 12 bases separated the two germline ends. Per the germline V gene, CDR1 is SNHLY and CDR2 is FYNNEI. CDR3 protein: CASSDSRIRDTQYF. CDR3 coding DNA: TGTGCCAGCAGTGACAGCAGAATCAGAGATACGCAGTATTTT. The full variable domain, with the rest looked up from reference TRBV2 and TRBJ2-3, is EPEVTQTPSHQVTQMGQEVILRCVPISNHLYFYWYRQILGQKVEFLVSFYNNEISEKSEIFDDQFSVERPDGSNFTLKIRSTKLEDSAMYFCASSDSRIRDTQYFGPGTRLTVL.

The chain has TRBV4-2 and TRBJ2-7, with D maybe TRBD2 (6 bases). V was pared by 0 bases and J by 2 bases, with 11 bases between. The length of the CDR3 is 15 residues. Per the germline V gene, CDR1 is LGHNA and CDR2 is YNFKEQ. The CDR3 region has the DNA TGTGCCAGCAGCCAAGACGGTGCTAGCGCCTACGAGCAGTACTTC. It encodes CASSQDGASAYEQYF.

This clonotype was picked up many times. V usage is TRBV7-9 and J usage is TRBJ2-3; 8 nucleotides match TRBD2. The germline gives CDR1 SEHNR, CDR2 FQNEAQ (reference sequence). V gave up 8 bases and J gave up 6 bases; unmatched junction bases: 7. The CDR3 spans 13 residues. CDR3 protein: CASQLAGRDTQYF. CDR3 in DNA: TGTGCCAGCCAATTAGCGGGGCGTGATACGCAGTATTTT.

CDR3 DNA sequence: TGTGCCAGCAGTGTCGGGACATCCTCCTACAATGAGCAGTTCTTC. Translated, it gives CASSVGTSSYNEQFF. The V gene is TRBV3-1, the J gene TRBJ2-1, with D perhaps matching TRBD1 (6 bases). Per the germline V gene, CDR1 is LGHDT and CDR2 is YNNKEL (reference sequence). Trimming shortened V by 6 bases and J by 0 bases, and 12 bases separated the two germline ends. The CDR3 has 15 residues.